The sequence of this T cell receptor beta chain was determined in a study of cytomegalovirus exposure and HLA in healthy donors. Findings and caveats of the study: Per a later analysis, 18,000 or so TCR beta sequences showed association with HLA alleles at 0.05 false discovery rate. Specific recognition of CMV antigens was confirmed in vitro for three chains (all CMV-associated).

PCR employed 60 Vbeta and 13 Jbeta primers. Sequencing used immunoSEQ multiplex PCR; TCRdb keeps in-frame clones, though not all of them. Among over 120,000 clones listed, 65% to 85% were seen once. The V and J ends lost 3 bases and 3 bases respectively, with 9 bases between them. The germline V gene encodes CDR1 KGHSH and CDR2 LQKENI. CDR3 size: 14 residues. In the case of this clone: Its cognate antigen is unknown.

This clonotype was sampled from a male donor in good health and CMV-seronegative. V usage is TRBV18 and J usage is TRBJ2-1, with a weak D call TRBD2 (5 bases). The material sequenced was PBMCs. This chain's CDR3 is CASSPAGVYNEQFF. DNA of the CDR3: TGTGCCAGCTCACCGGCGGGTGTCTACAATGAGCAGTTCTTC.